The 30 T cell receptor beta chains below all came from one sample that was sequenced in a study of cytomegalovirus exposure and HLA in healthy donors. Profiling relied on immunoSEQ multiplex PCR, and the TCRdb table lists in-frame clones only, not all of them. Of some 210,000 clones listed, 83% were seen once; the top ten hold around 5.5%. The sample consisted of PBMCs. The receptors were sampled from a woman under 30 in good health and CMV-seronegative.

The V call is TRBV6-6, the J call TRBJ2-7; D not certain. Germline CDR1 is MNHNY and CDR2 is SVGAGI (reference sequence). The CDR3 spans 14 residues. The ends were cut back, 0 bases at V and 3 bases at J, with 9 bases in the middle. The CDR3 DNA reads TGTGCCAGCAGTTACTCCGGCCCAGACTACGAGCAGTACTTC. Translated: CASSYSGPDYEQYF.

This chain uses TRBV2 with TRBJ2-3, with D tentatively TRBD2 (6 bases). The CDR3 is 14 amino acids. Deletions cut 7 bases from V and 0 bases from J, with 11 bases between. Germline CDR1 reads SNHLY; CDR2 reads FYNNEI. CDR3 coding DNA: TGTGCCAGCACGGGCGGGGTTAGCACAGATACGCAGTATTTT. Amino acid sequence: CASTGGVSTDTQYF.

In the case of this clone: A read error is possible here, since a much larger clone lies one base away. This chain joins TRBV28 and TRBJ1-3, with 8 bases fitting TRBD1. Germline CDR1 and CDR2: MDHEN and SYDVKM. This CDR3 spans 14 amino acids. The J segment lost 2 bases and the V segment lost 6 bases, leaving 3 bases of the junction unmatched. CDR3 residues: CASRVDRAGNTIYF. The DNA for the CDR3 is TGTGCCAGCAGGGTGGACAGGGCTGGAAACACCATATATTTT.

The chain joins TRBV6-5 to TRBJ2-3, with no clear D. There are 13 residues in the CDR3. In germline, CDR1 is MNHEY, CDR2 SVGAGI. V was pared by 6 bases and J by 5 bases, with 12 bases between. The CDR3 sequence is CASSYGPRDTQYF. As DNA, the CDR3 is TGTGCCAGCAGCTACGGGCCAAGAGATACGCAGTATTTT.

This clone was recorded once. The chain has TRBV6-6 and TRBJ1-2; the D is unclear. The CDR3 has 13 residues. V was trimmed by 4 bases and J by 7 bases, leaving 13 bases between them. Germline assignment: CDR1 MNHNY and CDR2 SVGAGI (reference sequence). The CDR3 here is CASSSDGSGGYTF. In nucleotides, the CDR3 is TGTGCCAGCAGTTCCGACGGGAGCGGTGGCTACACCTTC.

The DNA of the CDR3 is TGCGCCAGCAGCCTGAGGACAGATTATAGCAATCAGCCCCAGCATTTT. It codes for CASSLRTDYSNQPQHF. The V gene is TRBV4-1, the J gene TRBJ1-5; tentative D call: TRBD1 (6 bases). The germline V and J ends were trimmed by 4 bases and 0 bases, with 13 bases remaining between them. There are 16 residues in the CDR3. Looked up from germline, CDR1 is MGHRA and CDR2 is YSYEKL.

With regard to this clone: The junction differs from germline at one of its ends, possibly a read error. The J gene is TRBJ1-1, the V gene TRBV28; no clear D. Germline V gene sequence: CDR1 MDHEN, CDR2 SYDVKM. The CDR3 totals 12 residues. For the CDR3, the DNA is TGTGCCAGCCGTTTGGTGGGTCGGGAAGCTTTCTTT. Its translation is CASRLVGREAFF. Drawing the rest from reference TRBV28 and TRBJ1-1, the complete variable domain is DVKVTQSSRYLVKRTGEKVFLECVQDMDHENMFWYRQDPGLGLRLIYFSYDVKMKEKGDIPEGYSVSREKKERFSLILESASTNQTSMYLCASRLVGREAFFGQGTRLTVV.

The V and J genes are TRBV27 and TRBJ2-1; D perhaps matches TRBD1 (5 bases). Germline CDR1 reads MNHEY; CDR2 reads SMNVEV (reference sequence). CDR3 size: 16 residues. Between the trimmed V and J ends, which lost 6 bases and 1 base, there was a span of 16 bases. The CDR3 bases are TGTGCCAGCAGAACTTTGAGTCAGGGATCCTACAATGAGCAGTTCTTC. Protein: CASRTLSQGSYNEQFF.

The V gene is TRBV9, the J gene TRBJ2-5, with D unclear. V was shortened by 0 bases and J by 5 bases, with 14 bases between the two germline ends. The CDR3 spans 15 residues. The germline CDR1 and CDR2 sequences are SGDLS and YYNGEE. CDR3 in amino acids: CASSVGRKGRETQYF. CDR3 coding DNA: TGTGCCAGCAGCGTAGGTAGGAAGGGCCGGGAGACCCAGTACTTC.

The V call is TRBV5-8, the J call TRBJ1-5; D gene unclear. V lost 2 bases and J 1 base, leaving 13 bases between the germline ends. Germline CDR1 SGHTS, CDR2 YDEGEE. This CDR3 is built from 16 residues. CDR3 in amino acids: CASSLGQALSNQPQHF. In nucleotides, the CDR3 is TGTGCCAGCAGCTTAGGGCAGGCACTGAGCAATCAGCCCCAGCATTTT.

In nucleotides, the CDR3 is TGTGCCAGCTCACCAGCACAAGCCCTGACAGATACGCAGTATTTT. Residues: CASSPAQALTDTQYF. The chain joins TRBV18 to TRBJ2-3; D is ambiguous. Germline V gene lookup returns CDR1 KGHSH and CDR2 LQKENI. Trimming shortened V by 2 bases and J by 3 bases, and 12 bases separated the two germline ends. This CDR3 is built from 15 residues.

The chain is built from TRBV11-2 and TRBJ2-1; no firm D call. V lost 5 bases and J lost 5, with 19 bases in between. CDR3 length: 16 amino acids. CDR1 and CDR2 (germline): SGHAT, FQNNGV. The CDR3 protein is CASSASSTPLNNEQFF. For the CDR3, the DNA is TGTGCCAGCAGCGCAAGTTCCACCCCTTTAAACAATGAGCAGTTCTTC. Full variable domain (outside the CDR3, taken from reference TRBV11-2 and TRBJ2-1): EAGVAQSPRYKIIEKRQSVAFWCNPISGHATLYWYQQILGQGPKLLIQFQNNGVVDDSQLPKDRFSAERLKGVDSTLKIQPAKLEDSAVYLCASSASSTPLNNEQFFGPGTRLTVL.

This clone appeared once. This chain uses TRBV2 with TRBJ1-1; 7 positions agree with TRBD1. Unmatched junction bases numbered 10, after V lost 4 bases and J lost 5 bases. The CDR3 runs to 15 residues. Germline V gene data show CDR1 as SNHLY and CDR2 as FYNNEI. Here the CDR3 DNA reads TGTGCCAGCAGTGGCGGCAGGGGGTTTTTTACTGAAGCTTTCTTT. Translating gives CASSGGRGFFTEAFF.

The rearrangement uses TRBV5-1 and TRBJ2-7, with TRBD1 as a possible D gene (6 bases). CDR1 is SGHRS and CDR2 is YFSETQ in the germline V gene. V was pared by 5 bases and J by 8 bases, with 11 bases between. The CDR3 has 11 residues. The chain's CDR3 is CASSSGTQQYF. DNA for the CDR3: TGCGCCAGCAGTTCCGGGACACAGCAGTACTTC. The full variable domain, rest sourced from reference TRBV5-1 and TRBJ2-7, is KAGVTQTPRYLIKTRGQQVTLSCSPISGHRSVSWYQQTPGQGLQFLFEYFSETQRNKGNFPGRFSGRQFSNSRSEMNVSTLELGDSALYLCASSSGTQQYFGPGTRLTVT.

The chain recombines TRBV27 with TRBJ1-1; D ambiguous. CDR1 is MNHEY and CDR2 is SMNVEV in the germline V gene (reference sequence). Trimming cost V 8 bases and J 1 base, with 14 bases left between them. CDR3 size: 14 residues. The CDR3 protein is CASAPGRRNTEAFF. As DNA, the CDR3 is TGTGCCAGCGCCCCCGGGAGGAGGAACACTGAAGCTTTCTTT.

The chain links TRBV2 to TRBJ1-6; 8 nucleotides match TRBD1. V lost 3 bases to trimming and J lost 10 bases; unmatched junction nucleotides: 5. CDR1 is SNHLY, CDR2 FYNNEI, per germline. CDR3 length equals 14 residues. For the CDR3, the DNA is TGTGCCAGCAGTGATCGGACAGGGCTGTCACCCCTCCACTTT. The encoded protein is CASSDRTGLSPLHF.

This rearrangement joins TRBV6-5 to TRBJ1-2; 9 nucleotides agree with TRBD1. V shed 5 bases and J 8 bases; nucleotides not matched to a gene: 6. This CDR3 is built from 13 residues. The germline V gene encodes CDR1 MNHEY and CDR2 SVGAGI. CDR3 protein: CASSAGQGRGYTF. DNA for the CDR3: TGTGCCAGCAGTGCGGGACAGGGACGAGGCTACACCTTC.

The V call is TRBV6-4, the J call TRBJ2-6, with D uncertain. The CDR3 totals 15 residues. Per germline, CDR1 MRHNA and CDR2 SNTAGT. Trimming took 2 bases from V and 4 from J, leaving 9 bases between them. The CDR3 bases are TGTGCCAGCAGTGACATGGGTTCAGGGGCCAACGTCCTGACTTTC. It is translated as CASSDMGSGANVLTF.

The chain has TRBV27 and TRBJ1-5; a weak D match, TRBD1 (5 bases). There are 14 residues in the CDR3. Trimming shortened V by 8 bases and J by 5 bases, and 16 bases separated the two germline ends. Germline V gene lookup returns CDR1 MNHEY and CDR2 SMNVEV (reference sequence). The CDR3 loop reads CASATGGEDQPQHF. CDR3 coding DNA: TGTGCCAGCGCCACGGGGGGGGAGGATCAGCCCCAGCATTTT.

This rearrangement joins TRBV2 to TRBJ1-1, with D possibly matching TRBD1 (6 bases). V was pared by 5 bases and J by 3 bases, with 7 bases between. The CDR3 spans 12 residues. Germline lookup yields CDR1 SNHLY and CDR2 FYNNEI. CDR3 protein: CASSQGHTEAFF. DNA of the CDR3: TGTGCCAGCAGTCAGGGGCACACTGAAGCTTTCTTT.

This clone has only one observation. The CDR3, as DNA: TGCGCCAGCAGCTGGGGGCCGGGACAGCGGATCGCAGATACGCAGTATTTT. Its translation is CASSWGPGQRIADTQYF. The rearrangement uses TRBV5-1 and TRBJ2-3; TRBD1 aligns across 7 bases. The CDR3 totals 17 residues. The junction had 14 bases not matched to a gene; V was cut back by 3 bases and J by 4 bases. Germline CDR1 SGHRS, CDR2 YFSETQ.

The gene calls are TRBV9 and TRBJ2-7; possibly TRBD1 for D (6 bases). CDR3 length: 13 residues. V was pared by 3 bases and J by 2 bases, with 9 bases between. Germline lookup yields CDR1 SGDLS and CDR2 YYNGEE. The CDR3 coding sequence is TGTGCCAGCAGCGCGGGACACACCTACGAGCAGTACTTC. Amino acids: CASSAGHTYEQYF.

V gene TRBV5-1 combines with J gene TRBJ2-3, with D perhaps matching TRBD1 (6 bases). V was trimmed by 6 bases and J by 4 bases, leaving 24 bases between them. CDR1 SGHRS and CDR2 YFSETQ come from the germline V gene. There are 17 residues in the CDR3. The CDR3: CASKPFGGRGGADTQYF. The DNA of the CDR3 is TGCGCCAGCAAACCTTTCGGAGGCAGGGGTGGAGCAGATACGCAGTATTTT.

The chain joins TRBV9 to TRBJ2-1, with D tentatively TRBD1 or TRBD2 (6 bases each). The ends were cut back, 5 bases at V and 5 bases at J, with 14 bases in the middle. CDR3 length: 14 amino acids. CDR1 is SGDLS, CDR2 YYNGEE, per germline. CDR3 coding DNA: TGTGCCAGCAGAGGGGGGCCTAATAACAATGAGCAGTTCTTC. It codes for CASRGGPNNNEQFF.

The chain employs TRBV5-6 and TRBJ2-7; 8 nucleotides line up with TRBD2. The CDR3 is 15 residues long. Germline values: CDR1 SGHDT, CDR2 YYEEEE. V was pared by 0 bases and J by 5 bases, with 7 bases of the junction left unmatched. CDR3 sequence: CASSLVTSEPDEQYF. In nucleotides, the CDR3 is TGTGCCAGCAGCTTGGTGACTAGCGAGCCGGACGAGCAGTACTTC.

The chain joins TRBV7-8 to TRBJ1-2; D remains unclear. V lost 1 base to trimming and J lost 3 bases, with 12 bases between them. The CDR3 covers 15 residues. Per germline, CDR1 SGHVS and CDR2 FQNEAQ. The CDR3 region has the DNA TGTGCCAGCAGCTTAGTCGCAGGACCAGACTATGGCTACACCTTC. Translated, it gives CASSLVAGPDYGYTF.

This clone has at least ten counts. CDR3 bases: TGTGCCAGCAGCCCAGAGACAGGGACTCTCGGCACTGAAGCTTTCTTT. This encodes CASSPETGTLGTEAFF. V usage is TRBV13 and J usage is TRBJ1-1; 7 positions match TRBD1. Germline V CDR1 and CDR2: PRHDT, FYEKMQ (reference sequence). Trimming cost V 5 bases and J 4 bases; bases outside gene matches: 13. The CDR3 has 16 amino acids.

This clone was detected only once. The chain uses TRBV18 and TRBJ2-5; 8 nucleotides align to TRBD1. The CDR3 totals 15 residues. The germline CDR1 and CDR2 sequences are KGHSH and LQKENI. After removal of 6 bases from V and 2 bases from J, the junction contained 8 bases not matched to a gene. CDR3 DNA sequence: TGTGCCAGCTCGTCCGGACAGGGTAGGCAAGAGACCCAGTACTTC. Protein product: CASSSGQGRQETQYF.

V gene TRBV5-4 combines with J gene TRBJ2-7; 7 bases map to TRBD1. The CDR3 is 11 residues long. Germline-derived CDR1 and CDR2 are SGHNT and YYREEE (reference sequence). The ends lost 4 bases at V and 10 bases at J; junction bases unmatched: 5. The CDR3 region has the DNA TGTGCCAGCAGCCTAGGGACAGTACAGTACTTC. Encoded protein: CASSLGTVQYF.

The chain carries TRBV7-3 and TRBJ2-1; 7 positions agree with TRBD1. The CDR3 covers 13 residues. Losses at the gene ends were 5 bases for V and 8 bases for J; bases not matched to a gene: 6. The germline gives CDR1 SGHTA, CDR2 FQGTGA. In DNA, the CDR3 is TGTGCCAGCAGCCAACAGGGGAGTCATGAGCAGTTCTTC. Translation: CASSQQGSHEQFF.